The 28 T cell receptor beta chains below come from one sample, sequenced in a study of CD8+ T cells in alopecia areata (dated by TCRdb to between 2018 and 2020). Library method: the immunoSEQ multiplex PCR assay. To provide template for TCR sequencing, every sample had RNA extracted and reverse transcribed into cDNA. TCRdb limited this immuneACCESS table to in-frame rearrangements with V and J called. A share of clones is missing; checked studies link under half to unresolved V genes, and the rest is unexplained. This sample is represented by around 60,000 clones; 44% of them were singletons. The ten biggest clones cover roughly half of the sample. The specimen was NKG2D-low CD8+ T cells sorted from blood. The cell subset or site label corresponds to: sorted CD8+ NKG2D-low blood T cells. The receptors shown here come from a human donor with alopecia areata.

This chain connects TRBV29-1 to TRBJ2-4; 8 bases are a match to TRBD1. The V segment lost 7 bases and the J segment 4 bases; nucleotides outside the gene matches: 9. Germline CDR1 reads SQVTM; CDR2 reads ANQGSEA. CDR3 length equals 14 residues. CDR3 sequence reads: CSANEGQEKNIQYF. The CDR3, as DNA: TGCAGCGCCAACGAGGGACAGGAGAAAAACATTCAGTACTTC.

This clone was seen a few times. The genes are TRBV4-1 and TRBJ2-7; TRBD2 is a possible D gene (6 bases). V lost 0 bases, J lost 5 bases, and 14 bases lay in between. CDR1 and CDR2 from the germline V gene are MGHRA and YSYEKL. CDR3 length: 15 residues. The CDR3 nucleotides read TGCGCCAGCAGCCAAGAGGGGCGAGCGGGTAACGAGCAGTACTTC. It yields the protein CASSQEGRAGNEQYF.

This clone was detected a few times. The chain carries TRBV6-1 and TRBJ2-7; D is perhaps TRBD2 (5 bases). CDR3 length equals 15 residues. V shed 6 bases and J shed 1 base, with 16 bases lying between them. From germline, CDR1 is MNHNS and CDR2 SASEGT. CDR3 amino acids: CASSPTADSSYEQYF. The CDR3 nucleotides read TGTGCCAGCAGCCCTACAGCGGATTCATCCTACGAGCAGTACTTC.

On this clone: The identical CDR3 is also encoded by other nucleotide sequences in the sample. The rearrangement uses TRBV29-1 and TRBJ1-2; the match to TRBD1 covers 11 bases. Germline-derived CDR1 and CDR2 are SQVTM and ANQGSEA. The CDR3 is 13 residues long. The J segment lost 6 bases and the V segment lost 6 bases, leaving 6 bases of the junction unmatched. Here the CDR3 DNA reads TGCAGCGTCTTGGACAGGGGGCAGAATGGCTACACCTTC. Its translation: CSVLDRGQNGYTF.

V and J are TRBV7-9 and TRBJ2-5, with TRBD2 as a possible D gene (7 bases). V lost 7 bases, J lost 2 bases, and 17 bases lay in between. CDR3 length: 15 amino acids. Germline V gene sequence: CDR1 SEHNR, CDR2 FQNEAQ (reference sequence). This CDR3 is CASKGAGAYQETQYF. For the CDR3, the DNA is TGTGCCAGCAAGGGTGCGGGGGCCTATCAAGAGACCCAGTACTTC.

This clone was seen a handful of times. The V gene is TRBV7-8, the J gene TRBJ1-5; TRBD1 is a possible D gene (5 bases). This CDR3 has 14 amino acids. Between the trimmed V and J ends, which lost 5 bases and 2 bases, there was a span of 10 bases. In germline, CDR1 is SGHVS, CDR2 FQNEAQ. The CDR3 DNA is TGTGCCAGCAGCCCGCCAGGGCGCAATCAGCCCCAGCATTTT. Residues: CASSPPGRNQPQHF.

This chain uses TRBV5-1 with TRBJ1-1; 8 bases are a match to TRBD1. CDR3 length equals 14 residues. V gave up 2 bases and J gave up 6 bases; unmatched junction bases: 6. Germline CDR1 is SGHRS and CDR2 is YFSETQ. The CDR3 region is CASSLYQGAPEAFF. The CDR3 coding sequence is TGCGCCAGCAGCTTATATCAGGGGGCCCCTGAAGCTTTCTTT.

This chain links TRBV29-1 with TRBJ2-5; 8 bases are a match to TRBD2. Looked up from germline, CDR1 is SQVTM and CDR2 is ANQGSEA. The ends lost 5 bases at V and 5 bases at J; junction bases unmatched: 7. There are 13 residues in the CDR3. CDR3 protein: CSVNSAGDETQYF. The CDR3 bases are TGCAGCGTTAATTCAGCGGGAGACGAGACCCAGTACTTC.

CDR3 sequence (DNA): TGTGCCAGCAGTTGGGAGGCCTCCTACAATGAGCAGTTCTTC. Protein sequence: CASSWEASYNEQFF. The J gene is TRBJ2-1, the V gene TRBV27, with D possibly matching TRBD2 (6 bases). The CDR3 loop spans 14 amino acids. Trimming took 4 bases from V and 0 from J, leaving 7 bases between them. Germline V lookup: CDR1 MNHEY, CDR2 SMNVEV (reference sequence).

The V call is TRBV27, the J call TRBJ1-4, with 9 nucleotides matching TRBD1. The CDR3 has 14 amino acids. V lost 6 bases to trimming and J lost 12 bases; unmatched junction nucleotides: 11. CDR1 and CDR2 from the germline V gene are MNHEY and SMNVEV (reference sequence). The CDR3 DNA sequence: TGTGCCAGCAGCCTCCGGACAGGGGCCAGAGAACTGTTTTTT. This codes for CASSLRTGARELFF.

The chain is built from TRBV7-6 and TRBJ2-7; 7 positions match TRBD2. Germline V gene data show CDR1 as SGHVS and CDR2 as FNYEAQ. The ends lost 5 bases at V and 7 bases at J; junction bases unmatched: 14. This CDR3 contains 15 residues. The CDR3 reads CASSPSGGGPGEQYF. CDR3 DNA: TGTGCCAGCAGCCCGAGTGGGGGAGGGCCGGGGGAGCAGTACTTC.

The V gene is TRBV2, the J gene TRBJ2-7; maybe TRBD1 (6 bases). The V gene's germline CDR1 is SNHLY and CDR2 FYNNEI. CDR3 length: 13 amino acids. Trimming pared 10 bases from V and 8 bases from J, leaving 21 bases between. CDR3 in DNA: TGTGCCATGACGACAGGCGATCCTACGAAGCAGTACTTC. It translates to CAMTTGDPTKQYF.

The gene calls are TRBV30 and TRBJ2-1; D is undetermined. Between the trimmed V and J ends, which lost 5 bases and 7 bases, there was a span of 9 bases. The CDR3 covers 11 residues. CDR1 and CDR2 from the germline V gene are GTSNPN and SVGIG (reference sequence). CDR3 amino acids: CAWEERNEQFF. The CDR3 nucleotides read TGTGCCTGGGAGGAGAGGAATGAGCAGTTCTTC.

In this sample, this clone turned up a few times. The chain links TRBV29-1 to TRBJ1-1; D remains unclear. Germline CDR1 is SQVTM and CDR2 is ANQGSEA. Deletions cut 3 bases from V and 1 base from J, with 15 bases between. The CDR3 spans 15 residues. The CDR3 spells CSVDNPQRENTEAFF. DNA for the CDR3: TGCAGCGTTGACAACCCACAGAGGGAGAACACTGAAGCTTTCTTT.

This clone showed up many times. The rearrangement uses TRBV10-3 and TRBJ2-5; 8 bases map to TRBD1. CDR3 length: 16 amino acids. V dropped 3 bases and J dropped 4; count of bases not matched to a gene: 10. Germline V lookup: CDR1 ENHRY, CDR2 SYGVKD. The CDR3 reads CAISDDRTGLRETQYF. The CDR3 DNA is TGTGCCATCAGTGACGATAGGACAGGGTTGCGAGAGACCCAGTACTTC.

The sample holds a few counts of this clone. The V gene is TRBV19, the J gene TRBJ1-1, with D perhaps matching TRBD1 (6 bases). The CDR3 has 13 amino acids. Trimming pared 3 bases from V and 6 bases from J, leaving 11 bases between. The germline V gene encodes CDR1 LNHDA and CDR2 SQIVND (reference sequence). In DNA form, the CDR3 reads TGTGCCAGTAGTATTATGGACAGCTCTGAAGCTTTCTTT. It specifies CASSIMDSSEAFF. The full variable domain, its missing parts supplied by reference TRBV19 and TRBJ1-1, is DGGITQSPKYLFRKEGQNVTLSCEQNLNHDAMYWYRQDPGQGLRLIYYSQIVNDFQKGDIAEGYSVSREKKESFPLTVTSAQKNPTAFYLCASSIMDSSEAFFGQGTRLTVV.

The J gene is TRBJ2-7, the V gene TRBV27; 7 bases map to TRBD1. The J segment lost 2 bases and the V segment lost 0 bases, leaving 4 bases of the junction unmatched. The CDR3 loop spans 15 amino acids. Germline CDR1 and CDR2: MNHEY and SMNVEV (reference sequence). The CDR3 DNA reads as TGTGCCAGCAGTTTATCGGGACAGAGTACCTACGAGCAGTACTTC. This encodes CASSLSGQSTYEQYF.

V is TRBV2 and J is TRBJ1-1; D unresolved. Trimming pared 4 bases from V and 7 bases from J, leaving 10 bases between. Looked up from germline, CDR1 is SNHLY and CDR2 is FYNNEI. The CDR3 runs to 12 residues. This chain's CDR3 is CASSAVTDEAFF. CDR3 bases: TGTGCCAGCAGTGCGGTGACGGATGAAGCTTTCTTT.

The chain is built from TRBV4-1 and TRBJ2-5; 9 bases are shared with TRBD1. The V and J ends lost 7 bases and 4 bases, in that order; junction bases with no gene match: 10. This CDR3 spans 15 amino acids. Germline values: CDR1 MGHRA, CDR2 YSYEKL. CDR3 in DNA: TGCGCCAGCACTACGATACAGGGGGCCGGAGAGACCCAGTACTTC. Residues: CASTTIQGAGETQYF.

This sequence joins TRBV27 and TRBJ2-3, with 9 bases matching TRBD1. Per germline, CDR1 MNHEY and CDR2 SMNVEV (reference sequence). CDR3 length: 15 residues. V was clipped by 2 bases and J by 6 bases; unmatched bases: 6. The CDR3 bases are TGTGCCAGCAGTTTAGGGACAGGGAACTCGGATACGCAGTATTTT. This sequence encodes CASSLGTGNSDTQYF.

This clone turned up a few times. This sequence joins TRBV29-1 and TRBJ2-2, with 7 bases matching TRBD1. Germline trimming cut 2 bases from V and 0 bases from J; bases unmatched to any gene: 3. Germline values: CDR1 SQVTM, CDR2 ANQGSEA. The CDR3 is 15 residues long. The CDR3 region has the DNA TGCAGCGTTGAAAGACAGGGCTCGAACACCGGGGAGCTGTTTTTT. Translated, it gives CSVERQGSNTGELFF.

V and J are TRBV29-1 and TRBJ2-1, with D unclear. CDR1 is SQVTM and CDR2 is ANQGSEA in the germline V gene. Trimming stripped 0 bases from V and 3 bases from J, with 6 bases between. The CDR3 totals 13 residues. In DNA form, the CDR3 reads TGCAGCGTTGAAGAATTGGGCTACAATGAGCAGTTCTTC. It specifies CSVEELGYNEQFF.

The CDR3 loop is CASSEGDLAETQYF. DNA of the CDR3: TGTGCCAGCAGCGAGGGGGATCTTGCCGAGACCCAGTACTTC. The gene calls are TRBV9 and TRBJ2-5; D is possibly TRBD1 (6 bases). The CDR3 spans 14 residues. The germline V gene has CDR1 SGDLS and CDR2 YYNGEE. V shed 3 bases and J shed 5 bases, with 14 bases lying between them.

This clone was observed a few times. The V call is TRBV12-5, the J call TRBJ1-2; possibly TRBD1 for D (5 bases). The CDR3 runs 15 residues. Trimming left V 3 bases short and J 8 bases short, with 19 bases between. The germline CDR1 and CDR2 sequences are LGHNT and FRNRAP. CDR3 in DNA: TGTGCTAGTGGTTTATCTTCACCGACAGCTAACGGCTACACCTTC. This encodes CASGLSSPTANGYTF.

In the case of this clone: This specimen includes other DNA sequences encoding the same CDR3. The chain carries TRBV27 and TRBJ2-7; TRBD1 agrees at 8 bases. Germline V lookup: CDR1 MNHEY, CDR2 SMNVEV (reference sequence). This CDR3 is 13 amino acids long. After removal of 4 bases from V and 4 bases from J, the junction contained 3 bases not matched to a gene. DNA for the CDR3: TGTGCCAGCAGTTGGACAGGGAATTACGAGCAGTACTTC. As protein: CASSWTGNYEQYF.

V usage is TRBV7-2 and J usage is TRBJ1-2; a weak D match, TRBD1 (6 bases). Trimming shortened V by 5 bases and J by 2 bases, and 21 bases separated the two germline ends. Looked up from germline, CDR1 is SGHTA and CDR2 is FQGNSA. The CDR3 length is 17 residues. CDR3 amino acids: CASSRPPTGEWNYGYTF. Here the CDR3 DNA reads TGTGCCAGCAGCCGCCCCCCGACAGGCGAATGGAACTATGGCTACACCTTC.

V usage is TRBV29-1 and J usage is TRBJ2-7; D is undetermined. CDR3 size: 13 residues. Germline-derived CDR1 and CDR2 are SQVTM and ANQGSEA. V was cut by 4 bases and J by 4 bases, with 14 bases left in between. The CDR3: CSVVGTTIYEQYF. The CDR3 nucleotides are TGCAGCGTTGTGGGAACAACGATTTACGAGCAGTACTTC.

This clone rates as medium-sized. This specimen includes other DNA sequences encoding the same CDR3. V usage is TRBV18 and J usage is TRBJ1-2; D may be TRBD1 (5 bases). Germline-derived CDR1 and CDR2 are KGHSH and LQKENI. Trimming shortened V by 0 bases and J by 5 bases, and 10 bases separated the two germline ends. The CDR3 extends over 14 amino acids. The CDR3 DNA sequence: TGTGCCAGCTCACCACCGACAGAGAGTTATGGCTACACCTTC. Protein sequence: CASSPPTESYGYTF.